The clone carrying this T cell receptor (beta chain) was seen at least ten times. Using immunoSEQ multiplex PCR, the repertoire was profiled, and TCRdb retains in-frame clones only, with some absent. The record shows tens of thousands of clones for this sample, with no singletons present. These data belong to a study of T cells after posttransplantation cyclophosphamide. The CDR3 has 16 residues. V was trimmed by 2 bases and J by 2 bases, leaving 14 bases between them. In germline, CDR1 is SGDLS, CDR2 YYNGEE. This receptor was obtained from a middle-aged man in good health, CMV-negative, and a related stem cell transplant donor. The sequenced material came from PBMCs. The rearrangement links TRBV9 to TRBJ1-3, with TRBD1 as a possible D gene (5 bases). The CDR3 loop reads CASSVGGNSAGNTIYF. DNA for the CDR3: TGTGCCAGCAGCGTCGGGGGTAACTCGGCTGGAAACACCATATATTTT.